These T cell receptor beta chains were read from a single sample in a study of identical twins. TCRdb reanalysed the 5' RACE reads using MiXCR and keeps one entry per CDR3 protein. The sample has 1.5 million to 2 million distinct CDR3 sequences, roughly 35% seen once. The sample taken for sequencing was cord blood. The receptors were gathered from a newborn girl in good health. CDR3s include the opening cysteine and the closing phenylalanine or tryptophan. D genes are given only for firm matches. Clone size is not always given. Where it is, it says once, few, many or a class for expanded clones.

J: TRBJ2-7; size: NA; D: NA; V: TRBV27; CDR3: CASSLGAGSSCEQYF; DNA: TGTGCCAGCAGTTTAGGCGCGGGGTCCTCCTGCGAGCAGTACTTC
J: TRBJ1-2; size: NA; D: NA; V: TRBV11-2; CDR3: CASSRIGAGDYGYTF; DNA: TGTGCCAGCAGCCGCATCGGGGCAGGGGACTATGGCTACACCTTC
J: TRBJ2-1; size: NA; D: NA; V: TRBV6-6; CDR3: CASSYQGGHSYNEQFF; DNA: TGTGCCAGCAGTTACCAGGGGGGCCACTCCTACAATGAGCAGTTCTTC
J: TRBJ2-4; size: NA; D: TRBD1; V: TRBV11-3; CDR3: CASSDRDIQYF; DNA: TGTGCCAGCAGCGACAGGGACATTCAGTACTTC
J: TRBJ1-1; size: NA; D: NA; V: TRBV5-1; CDR3: CASSLGTDLYTEAFF; DNA: TGCGCCAGCAGCTTGGGGACAGACCTTTACACTGAAGCTTTCTTT
J: TRBJ2-3; size: NA; D: NA; V: TRBV20-1; CDR3: CSARALDRTLIPDTQYF; DNA: TGCAGTGCTAGAGCTTTAGATAGAACTTTAATCCCAGATACGCAGTATTTT
J: TRBJ2-3; size: few; D: TRBD2; V: TRBV20-1; CDR3: CSAREVAGGPMDTQYF; DNA: TGCAGTGCTAGAGAGGTAGCGGGAGGGCCAATGGATACGCAGTATTTT
J: TRBJ2-3; size: NA; D: NA; V: TRBV28; CDR3: CASTWRGNTQYF; DNA: TGTGCCAGCACCTGGCGAGGGAATACGCAGTATTTT
J: TRBJ2-7; size: many; D: NA; V: TRBV10-3; CDR3: CAPPDKGEQYF; DNA: TGTGCCCCCCCTGACAAGGGCGAGCAGTACTTC
J: TRBJ2-1; size: NA; D: TRBD1; V: TRBV19; CDR3: CASRVRDRNYNEQFF; DNA: TGTGCCAGTAGGGTTCGGGACAGGAACTACAATGAGCAGTTCTTC
J: TRBJ2-1; size: NA; D: TRBD2; V: TRBV20-1; CDR3: CSARTGLADYNEQFF; DNA: TGCAGTGCTAGGACCGGACTAGCGGACTACAATGAGCAGTTCTTC
J: TRBJ2-1; size: many; D: TRBD2; V: TRBV10-3; CDR3: CAIRGLAGDNEQFF; DNA: TGTGCCATCAGGGGACTAGCGGGAGACAATGAGCAGTTCTTC
J: TRBJ2-1; size: NA; D: TRBD2; V: TRBV20-1; CDR3: CSASALAGRIDEQFF; DNA: TGCAGTGCTAGTGCCCTAGCGGGAAGGATCGATGAGCAGTTCTTC
J: TRBJ2-3; size: NA; D: TRBD2; V: TRBV12-3/TRBV12-4; CDR3: CASSWGGLAGTPDTQYF; DNA: TGTGCCAGCAGTTGGGGGGGACTAGCGGGAACCCCAGATACGCAGTATTTT
J: TRBJ2-2; size: once; D: NA; V: TRBV10-3; CDR3: CAISESKVRGAGELFF; DNA: TGTGCCATCAGTGAGTCGAAGGTTCGGGGAGCTGGGGAGCTGTTTTTT
J: TRBJ1-5; size: NA; D: NA; V: TRBV27; CDR3: CASSYGRTSNQPQHF; DNA: TGTGCCAGCAGTTACGGACGGACTAGCAATCAGCCCCAGCATTTT
J: TRBJ1-2; size: many; D: NA; V: TRBV12-3/TRBV12-4; CDR3: CASRPRDYGYTF; DNA: TGTGCCAGCAGACCCCGGGACTATGGCTACACCTTC
J: TRBJ2-1; size: few; D: NA; V: TRBV5-5; CDR3: CASSFYAATPYNEQFF; DNA: TGTGCCAGCAGCTTTTACGCGGCTACTCCCTACAATGAGCAGTTCTTC
J: TRBJ2-5; size: NA; D: NA; V: TRBV12-3/TRBV12-4; CDR3: CASSPPSVETQYF; DNA: TGTGCCAGCAGTCCTCCTTCAGTAGAGACCCAGTACTTC
J: TRBJ2-7; size: few; D: NA; V: TRBV16; CDR3: CASSQSVTVPSYEQYF; DNA: TGTGCCAGCAGCCAATCAGTTACAGTCCCCTCCTACGAGCAGTACTTC
J: TRBJ1-4; size: few; D: NA; V: TRBV25-1; CDR3: CASSKGLNEKLFF; DNA: TGTGCCAGCAGTAAGGGACTGAATGAAAAACTGTTTTTT
J: TRBJ1-1; size: NA; D: NA; V: TRBV28; CDR3: CASSLYRTGQMNTEAFF; DNA: TGTGCCAGCAGTTTATATCGGACGGGCCAAATGAACACTGAAGCTTTCTTT
J: TRBJ2-1; size: NA; D: NA; V: TRBV7-9; CDR3: CASSLIPSMRNEQFF; DNA: TGTGCCAGCAGCTTAATACCCTCGATGAGAAATGAGCAGTTCTTC
J: TRBJ1-1; size: NA; D: NA; V: TRBV29-1; CDR3: CSVESRATEAFF; DNA: TGCAGCGTTGAATCCCGAGCCACTGAAGCTTTCTTT
J: TRBJ2-2; size: NA; D: TRBD2; V: TRBV11-2; CDR3: CASSPNLRGGTGELFF; DNA: TGTGCCAGCAGCCCCAATCTCCGGGGAGGGACCGGGGAGCTGTTTTTT
J: TRBJ1-5; size: few; D: TRBD1; V: TRBV10-3; CDR3: CAISESTGQPQHF; DNA: TGTGCCATCAGTGAGTCGACAGGGCAGCCCCAGCATTTT
J: TRBJ1-4; size: NA; D: NA; V: TRBV20-1; CDR3: CSAEQRKEKLFF; DNA: TGCAGTGCGGAACAGAGAAAGGAAAAACTGTTTTTT
J: TRBJ1-2; size: NA; D: TRBD1; V: TRBV28; CDR3: CASSRPGQGENGYTF; DNA: TGTGCCAGCAGTCGCCCAGGGCAGGGGGAGAATGGCTACACCTTC
J: TRBJ2-5; size: NA; D: TRBD2; V: TRBV2; CDR3: CASSAGLAGQETQYF; DNA: TGTGCCAGCAGTGCGGGGCTAGCGGGGCAAGAGACCCAGTACTTC
J: TRBJ2-7; size: NA; D: TRBD1; V: TRBV29-1; CDR3: CSVGDRGPYDQYF; DNA: TGCAGCGTTGGGGACAGGGGACCCTACGATCAGTACTTC
J: TRBJ2-3; size: few; D: TRBD2; V: TRBV20-1; CDR3: CSARDLRTSGYPDTQYF; DNA: TGCAGTGCTAGAGATTTGAGGACTAGCGGGTATCCAGATACGCAGTATTTT
J: TRBJ2-1; size: few; D: NA; V: TRBV7-2; CDR3: CASSLLRERHNEQFF; DNA: TGTGCCAGCAGCTTACTCCGGGAGAGGCACAATGAGCAGTTCTTC
J: TRBJ2-3; size: few; D: NA; V: TRBV4-1; CDR3: CASSQPTIGEDTQYF; DNA: TGCGCCAGCAGCCAACCGACCATAGGGGAAGATACGCAGTATTTT
J: TRBJ2-7; size: NA; D: NA; V: TRBV6-5; CDR3: CASSHSETGTYEQYF; DNA: TGTGCCAGCAGTCACTCCGAGACAGGTACCTACGAGCAGTACTTC
J: TRBJ2-1; size: few; D: NA; V: TRBV2; CDR3: CASSERRAPYNEQFF; DNA: TGTGCCAGCAGTGAAAGGCGGGCCCCCTACAATGAGCAGTTCTTC
J: TRBJ2-3; size: NA; D: TRBD1; V: TRBV11-2; CDR3: CASSPQQGGDTQYF; DNA: TGTGCCAGCAGCCCCCAACAGGGGGGAGATACGCAGTATTTT
J: TRBJ1-5; size: many; D: NA; V: TRBV2; CDR3: CASRGQNQPQHF; DNA: TGTGCCAGCAGGGGACAAAATCAGCCCCAGCATTTT
J: TRBJ2-5; size: NA; D: NA; V: TRBV6-4; CDR3: CASSGGDVQETHYF; DNA: TGTGCCAGCAGTGGCGGGGACGTCCAAGAGACCCACTACTTC
J: TRBJ2-4; size: few; D: NA; V: TRBV12-3/TRBV12-4; CDR3: CASSSFQGSWTKNIQYF; DNA: TGTGCCAGCAGTTCGTTCCAGGGTTCGTGGACCAAAAACATTCAGTACTTC
J: TRBJ2-2; size: once; D: TRBD2; V: TRBV18; CDR3: CASSPGLAGAKITGELFF; DNA: TGTGCCAGCTCACCGGGACTAGCGGGGGCCAAAATAACCGGGGAGCTGTTTTTT
J: TRBJ2-7; size: NA; D: NA; V: TRBV7-9; CDR3: CASSFLGGLYYEQYF; DNA: TGTGCCAGCAGCTTCCTCGGGGGGCTATACTACGAGCAGTACTTC
J: TRBJ2-1; size: NA; D: NA; V: TRBV20-1; CDR3: CSAQTVNEQFF; DNA: TGCAGTGCCCAGACGGTGAATGAGCAGTTCTTC
J: TRBJ2-5; size: once; D: NA; V: TRBV7-9; CDR3: CASSLGVGRETQYF; DNA: TGTGCCAGCAGCTTAGGTGTGGGGAGAGAGACCCAGTACTTC
J: TRBJ2-1; size: many; D: NA; V: TRBV20-1; CDR3: CSARAGGLYNEQFF; DNA: TGCAGTGCTAGAGCAGGGGGACTTTACAATGAGCAGTTCTTC
J: TRBJ1-2; size: NA; D: NA; V: TRBV4-1; CDR3: CASSQPMRHRLNGYTF; DNA: TGCGCCAGCAGCCAACCCATGAGACATCGGCTGAATGGCTACACCTTC
J: TRBJ1-4; size: NA; D: NA; V: TRBV6-5; CDR3: CASRKGGFREKLFF; DNA: TGTGCCAGCAGGAAAGGCGGATTTAGGGAAAAACTGTTTTTT
J: TRBJ2-7; size: NA; D: NA; V: TRBV20-1; CDR3: CSAIALGPYEQYF; DNA: TGCAGTGCCATAGCGTTAGGTCCCTACGAGCAGTACTTC
J: TRBJ2-5; size: NA; D: TRBD1; V: TRBV6-8; CDR3: CASSQTGGGESQYF; DNA: TGTGCCAGCAGTCAGACAGGGGGCGGAGAGTCCCAGTACTTC
J: TRBJ2-3; size: few; D: TRBD2; V: TRBV5-6; CDR3: CASSLGSGGTTDTQYF; DNA: TGTGCCAGCAGCTTGGGAAGCGGGGGTACTACAGATACGCAGTATTTT
J: TRBJ1-2; size: NA; D: TRBD1; V: TRBV20-1; CDR3: CSARRTGWNYGYTF; DNA: TGCAGTGCTAGAAGGACAGGGTGGAACTATGGCTACACCTTC
J: TRBJ1-5; size: NA; D: NA; V: TRBV20-1; CDR3: CSAKGGVTQPQHF; DNA: TGCAGTGCCAAGGGGGGGGTTACTCAGCCCCAGCATTTT
J: TRBJ2-7; size: NA; D: NA; V: TRBV6-1; CDR3: CASSVIITSYEQYF; DNA: TGTGCCAGCAGTGTAATAATAACCTCCTACGAGCAGTACTTC
J: TRBJ1-2; size: NA; D: NA; V: TRBV12-3/TRBV12-4; CDR3: CASSFTTYGYTF; DNA: TGTGCCAGCAGTTTCACCACCTATGGCTACACCTTC